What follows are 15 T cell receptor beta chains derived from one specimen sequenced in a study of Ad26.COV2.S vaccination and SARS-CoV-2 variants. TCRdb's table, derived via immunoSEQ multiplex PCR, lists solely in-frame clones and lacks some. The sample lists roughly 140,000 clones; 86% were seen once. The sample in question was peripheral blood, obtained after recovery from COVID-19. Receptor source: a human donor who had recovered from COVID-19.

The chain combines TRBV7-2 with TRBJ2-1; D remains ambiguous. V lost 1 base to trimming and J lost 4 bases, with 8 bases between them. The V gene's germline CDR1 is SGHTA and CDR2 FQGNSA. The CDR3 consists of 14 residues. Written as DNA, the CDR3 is TGTGCCAGCAGCTTAGAATCGGGTTACAATGAGCAGTTCTTC. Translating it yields CASSLESGYNEQFF.

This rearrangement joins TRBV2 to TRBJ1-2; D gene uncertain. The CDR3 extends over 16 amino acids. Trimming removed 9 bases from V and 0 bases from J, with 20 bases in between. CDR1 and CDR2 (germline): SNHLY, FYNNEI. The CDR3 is CASNQETENANYGYTF. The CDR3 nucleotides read TGTGCCAGTAACCAAGAGACGGAGAATGCTAACTATGGCTACACCTTC.

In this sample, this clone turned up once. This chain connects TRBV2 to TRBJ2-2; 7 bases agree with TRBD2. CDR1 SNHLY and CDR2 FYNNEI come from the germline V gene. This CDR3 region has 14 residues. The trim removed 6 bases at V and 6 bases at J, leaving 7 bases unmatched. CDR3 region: CASRGGLGAGELFF. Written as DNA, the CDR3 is TGTGCCAGCAGGGGAGGGTTGGGGGCCGGGGAGCTGTTTTTT.

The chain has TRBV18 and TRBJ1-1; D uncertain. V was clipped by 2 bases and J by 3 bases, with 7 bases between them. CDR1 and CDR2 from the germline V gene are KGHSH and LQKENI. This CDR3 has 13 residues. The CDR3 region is CASSPGRDTEAFF. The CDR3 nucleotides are TGTGCCAGCTCACCAGGACGGGACACTGAAGCTTTCTTT.

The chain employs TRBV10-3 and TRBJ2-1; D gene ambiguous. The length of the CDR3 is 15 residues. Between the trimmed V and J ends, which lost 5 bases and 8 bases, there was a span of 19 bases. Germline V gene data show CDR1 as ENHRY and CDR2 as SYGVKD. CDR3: CAISQGAAGIYEQFF. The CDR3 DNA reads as TGTGCCATCAGTCAAGGCGCGGCAGGTATATATGAGCAGTTCTTC.

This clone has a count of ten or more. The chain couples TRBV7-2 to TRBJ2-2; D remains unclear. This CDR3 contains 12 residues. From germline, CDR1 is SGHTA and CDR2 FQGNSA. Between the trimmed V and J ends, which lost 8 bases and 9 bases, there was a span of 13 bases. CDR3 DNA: TGTGCCAGCGGCGACTTTGTTAGGGAGCTGTTTTTT. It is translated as CASGDFVRELFF.

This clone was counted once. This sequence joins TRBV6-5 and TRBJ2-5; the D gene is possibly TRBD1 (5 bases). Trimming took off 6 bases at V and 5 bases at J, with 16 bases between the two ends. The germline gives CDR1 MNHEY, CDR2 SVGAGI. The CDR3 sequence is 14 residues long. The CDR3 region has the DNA TGTGCCAGCAGCTCAGGGCCAGGTGGGGAGACCCAGTACTTC. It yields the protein CASSSGPGGETQYF.

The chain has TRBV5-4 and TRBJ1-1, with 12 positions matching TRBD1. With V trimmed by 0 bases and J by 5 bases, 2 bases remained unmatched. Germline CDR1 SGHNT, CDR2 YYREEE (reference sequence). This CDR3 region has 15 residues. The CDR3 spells CASSLGDRGQTEAFF. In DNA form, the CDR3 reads TGTGCCAGCAGCTTGGGGGACAGGGGGCAGACTGAAGCTTTCTTT.

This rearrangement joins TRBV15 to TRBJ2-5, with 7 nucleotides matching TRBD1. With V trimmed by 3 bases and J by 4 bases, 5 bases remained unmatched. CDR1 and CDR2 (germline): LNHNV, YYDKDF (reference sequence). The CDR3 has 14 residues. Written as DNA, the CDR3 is TGTGCCACCAGCAGTACAGGGGTGAGAGAGACCCAGTACTTC. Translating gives CATSSTGVRETQYF.

The CDR3 DNA follows: TGTGCCAGCAGTGGGTTGGGCAGAGGGAATCAGCCCCAGCATTTT. Encoded protein: CASSGLGRGNQPQHF. The chain uses TRBV2 and TRBJ1-5; no reliable D call. The CDR3 totals 15 residues. The germline V gene encodes CDR1 SNHLY and CDR2 FYNNEI. V was cut by 4 bases and J by 4 bases, with 14 bases left in between. The full variable domain, with the rest looked up from reference TRBV2 and TRBJ1-5, is EPEVTQTPSHQVTQMGQEVILRCVPISNHLYFYWYRQILGQKVEFLVSFYNNEISEKSEIFDDQFSVERPDGSNFTLKIRSTKLEDSAMYFCASSGLGRGNQPQHFGDGTRLSIL.

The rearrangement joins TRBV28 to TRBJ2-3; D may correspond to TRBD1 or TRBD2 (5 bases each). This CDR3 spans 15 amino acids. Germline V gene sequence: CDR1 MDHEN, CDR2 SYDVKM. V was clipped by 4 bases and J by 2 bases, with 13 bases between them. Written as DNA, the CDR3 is TGTGCCAGCAGTTCCGGGGCTTTATCCACAGATACGCAGTATTTT. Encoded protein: CASSSGALSTDTQYF.

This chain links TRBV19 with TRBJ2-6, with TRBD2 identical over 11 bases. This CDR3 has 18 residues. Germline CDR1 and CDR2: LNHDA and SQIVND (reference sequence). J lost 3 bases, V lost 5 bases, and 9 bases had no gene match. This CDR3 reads CASSDIAGGPDGANVLTF. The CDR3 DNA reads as TGTGCCAGTAGTGACATAGCGGGGGGGCCGGATGGGGCCAACGTCCTGACTTTC.

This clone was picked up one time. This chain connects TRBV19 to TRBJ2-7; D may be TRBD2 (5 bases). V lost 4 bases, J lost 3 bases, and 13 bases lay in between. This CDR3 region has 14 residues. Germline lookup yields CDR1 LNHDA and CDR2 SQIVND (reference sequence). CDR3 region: CASSTLSGSYEQYF. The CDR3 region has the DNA TGTGCCAGTAGTACCCTCTCTGGGAGCTACGAGCAGTACTTC.

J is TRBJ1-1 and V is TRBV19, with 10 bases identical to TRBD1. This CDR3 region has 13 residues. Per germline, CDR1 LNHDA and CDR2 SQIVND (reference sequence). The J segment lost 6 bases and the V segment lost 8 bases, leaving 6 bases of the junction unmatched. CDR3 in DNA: TGTGCCAGTTCGGACAGGGGGGGTTCTGAAGCTTTCTTT. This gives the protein CASSDRGGSEAFF. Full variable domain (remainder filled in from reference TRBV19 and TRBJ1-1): DGGITQSPKYLFRKEGQNVTLSCEQNLNHDAMYWYRQDPGQGLRLIYYSQIVNDFQKGDIAEGYSVSREKKESFPLTVTSAQKNPTAFYLCASSDRGGSEAFFGQGTRLTVV.

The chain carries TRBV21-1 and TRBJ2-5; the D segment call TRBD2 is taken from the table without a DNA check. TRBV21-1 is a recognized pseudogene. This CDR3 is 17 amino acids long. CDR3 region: CASSKGGVQGYQETQYF. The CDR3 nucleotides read TGTGCCAGCAGCAAAGGGGGGGTTCAAGGGTACCAAGAGACCCAGTACTTC.